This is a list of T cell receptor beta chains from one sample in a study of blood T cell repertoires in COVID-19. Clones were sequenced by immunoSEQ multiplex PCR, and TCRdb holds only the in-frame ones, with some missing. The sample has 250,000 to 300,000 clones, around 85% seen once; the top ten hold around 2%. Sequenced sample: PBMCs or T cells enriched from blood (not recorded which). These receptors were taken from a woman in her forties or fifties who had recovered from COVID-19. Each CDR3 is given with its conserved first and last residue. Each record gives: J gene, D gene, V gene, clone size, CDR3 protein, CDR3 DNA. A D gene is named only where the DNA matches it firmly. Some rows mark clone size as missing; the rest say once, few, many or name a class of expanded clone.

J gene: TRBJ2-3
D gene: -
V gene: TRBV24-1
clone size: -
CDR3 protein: CATSDFTDADTQYF
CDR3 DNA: TGTGCCACCAGTGATTTCACAGACGCAGATACGCAGTATTTT

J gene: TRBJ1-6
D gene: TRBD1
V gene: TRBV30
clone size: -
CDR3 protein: CAWSVSQGVLHF
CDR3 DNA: TGTGCCTGGAGTGTGTCACAGGGGGTACTCCACTTT

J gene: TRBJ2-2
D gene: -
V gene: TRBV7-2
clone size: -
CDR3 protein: CASSLDFRSGITGELFF
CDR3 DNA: TGTGCCAGCAGCTTAGATTTCCGGAGCGGAATCACCGGGGAGCTGTTTTTT

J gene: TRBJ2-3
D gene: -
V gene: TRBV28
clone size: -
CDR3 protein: CASSLGPGVEHTQYF
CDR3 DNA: TGTGCCAGCAGTTTAGGGCCAGGCGTCGAACATACGCAGTATTTT

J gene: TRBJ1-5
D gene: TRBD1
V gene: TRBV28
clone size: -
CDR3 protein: CASSSRQGRSNQPQHF
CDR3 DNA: TGTGCCAGCAGTTCTCGACAGGGTAGGAGCAATCAGCCCCAGCATTTT

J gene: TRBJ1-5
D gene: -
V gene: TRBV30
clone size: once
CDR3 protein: CAWSRGGGGNQPQHF
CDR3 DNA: TGTGCCTGGAGTAGGGGTGGCGGGGGCAATCAGCCCCAGCATTTT

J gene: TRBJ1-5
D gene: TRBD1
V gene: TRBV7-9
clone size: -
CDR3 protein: CAVRGGQAGQPQHF
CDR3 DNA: TGTGCCGTAAGAGGGGGACAGGCTGGTCAGCCCCAGCATTTT

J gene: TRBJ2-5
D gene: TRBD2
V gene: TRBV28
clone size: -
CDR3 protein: CASSPPTSGISVDQYF
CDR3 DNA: TGTGCCAGCAGTCCGCCCACTAGCGGGATATCAGTGGACCAGTACTTC

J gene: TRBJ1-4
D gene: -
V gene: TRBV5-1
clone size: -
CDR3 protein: CASSSADGNNEKLFF
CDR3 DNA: TGCGCCAGCAGCTCTGCGGACGGGAATAATGAAAAACTGTTTTTT

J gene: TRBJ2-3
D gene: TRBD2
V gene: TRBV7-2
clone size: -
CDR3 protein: CASSLLAGITDTQYF
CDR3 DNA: TGTGCCAGCAGCTTACTAGCGGGGATCACAGATACGCAGTATTTT

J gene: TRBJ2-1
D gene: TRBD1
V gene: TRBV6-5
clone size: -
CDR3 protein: CASSYRTGLYNEQFF
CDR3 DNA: TGTGCCAGCAGTTACCGGACAGGGCTATACAATGAGCAGTTCTTC

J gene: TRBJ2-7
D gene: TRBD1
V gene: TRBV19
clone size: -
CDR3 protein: CASSMGQGFNEQYF
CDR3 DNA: TGTGCCAGTAGTATGGGACAGGGCTTCAACGAGCAGTACTTC

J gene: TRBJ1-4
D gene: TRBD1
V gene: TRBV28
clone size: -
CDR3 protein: CASRGQFNEKLFF
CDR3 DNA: TGTGCCAGCAGGGGACAGTTTAATGAAAAACTGTTTTTT

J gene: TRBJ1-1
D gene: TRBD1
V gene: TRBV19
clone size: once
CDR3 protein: CASSIEKGTGTNTEAFF
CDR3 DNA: TGTGCCAGTAGTATAGAAAAGGGGACAGGGACAAACACTGAAGCTTTCTTT

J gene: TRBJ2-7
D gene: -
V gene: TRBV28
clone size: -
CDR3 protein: CASRPISGRVDEQYF
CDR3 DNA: TGTGCCAGCAGGCCAATCTCGGGCAGGGTGGACGAGCAGTACTTC

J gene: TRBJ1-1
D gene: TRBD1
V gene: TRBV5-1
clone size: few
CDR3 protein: CASSLFGTENTEAFF
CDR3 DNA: TGCGCCAGCAGCTTGTTCGGGACAGAGAACACTGAAGCTTTCTTT

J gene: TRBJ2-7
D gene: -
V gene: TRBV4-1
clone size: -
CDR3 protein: CASSQDSRRATYEQYF
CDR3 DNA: TGCGCCAGCAGCCAAGATTCGCGGAGGGCCACCTACGAGCAGTACTTC

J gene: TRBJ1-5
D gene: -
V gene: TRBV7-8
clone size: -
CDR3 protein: CASSFGGDQPQHF
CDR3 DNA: TGTGCCAGCAGCTTTGGGGGGGATCAGCCCCAGCATTTT

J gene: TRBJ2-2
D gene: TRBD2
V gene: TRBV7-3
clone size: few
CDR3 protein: CASSLAGVGTGELFF
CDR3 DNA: TGTGCCAGCAGCTTAGCGGGAGTGGGAACCGGGGAGCTGTTTTTT

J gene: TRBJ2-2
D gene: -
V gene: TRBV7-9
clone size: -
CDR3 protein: CASSRRDTGELFF
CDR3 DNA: TGTGCCAGCAGTCGCCGGGACACCGGGGAGCTGTTTTTT

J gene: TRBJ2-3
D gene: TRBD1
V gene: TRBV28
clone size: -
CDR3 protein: CASRPGQVPDTQYF
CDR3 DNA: TGTGCCAGCAGACCGGGACAGGTGCCAGATACGCAGTATTTT

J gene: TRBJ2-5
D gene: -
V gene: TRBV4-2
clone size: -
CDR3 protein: CASSQDGRSGWETQYF
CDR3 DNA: TGTGCCAGCAGCCAAGATGGGCGGTCGGGGTGGGAGACCCAGTACTTC

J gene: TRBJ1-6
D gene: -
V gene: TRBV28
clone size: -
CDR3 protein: CASSFSQWGRANSPLHF
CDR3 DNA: TGTGCCAGCAGTTTTTCTCAGTGGGGCAGGGCCAATTCACCCCTCCACTTT

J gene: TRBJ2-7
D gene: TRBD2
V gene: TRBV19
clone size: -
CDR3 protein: CASSPSGALSYEQYF
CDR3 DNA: TGTGCCAGTAGCCCAAGCGGGGCCCTCTCCTACGAGCAGTACTTC

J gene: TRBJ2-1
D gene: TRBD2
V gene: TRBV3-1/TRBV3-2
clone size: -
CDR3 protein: CASSQAGLASSYNEQFF
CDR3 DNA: TGTGCCAGCAGCCAAGCGGGACTAGCAAGCTCCTACAATGAGCAGTTCTTC